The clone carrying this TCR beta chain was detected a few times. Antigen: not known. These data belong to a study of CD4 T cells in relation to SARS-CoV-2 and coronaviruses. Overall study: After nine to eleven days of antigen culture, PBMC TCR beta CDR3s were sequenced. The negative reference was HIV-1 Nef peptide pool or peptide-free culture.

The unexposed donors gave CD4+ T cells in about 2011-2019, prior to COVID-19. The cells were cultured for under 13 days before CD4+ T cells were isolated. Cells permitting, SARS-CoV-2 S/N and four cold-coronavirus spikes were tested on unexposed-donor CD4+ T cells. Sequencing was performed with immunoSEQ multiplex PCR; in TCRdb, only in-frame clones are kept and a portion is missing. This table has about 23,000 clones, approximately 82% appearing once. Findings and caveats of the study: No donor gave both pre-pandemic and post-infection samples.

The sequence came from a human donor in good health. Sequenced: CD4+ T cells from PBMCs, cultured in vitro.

CDR3 sequence (DNA): TGCGCCAGCAGCCAAGGGGACAGGGGCCCCTATGGCTACACCTTC. Its protein product is CASSQGDRGPYGYTF. The genes are TRBV4-1 and TRBJ1-2, with 10 bases lining up with TRBD1. The CDR3 is 15 residues long. After removal of 1 base from V and 4 bases from J, the junction contained 3 bases not matched to a gene. Germline V gene lookup returns CDR1 MGHRA and CDR2 YSYEKL.